The present entry profiles one T cell receptor (beta chain) with its context. CDR1 and CDR2 (germline): MNHEY, SVGAGI. V lost 5 bases to trimming and J lost 3 bases, with 13 bases between them. The CDR3 extends over 15 amino acids. Sequencing was performed with immunoSEQ multiplex PCR; in TCRdb, only in-frame clones are kept and a portion is missing. Of 45,000 to 60,000 clones listed, about 91% are singletons. The data derive from a study of T cell changes during pregnancy in multiple sclerosis. This chain connects TRBV6-5 to TRBJ1-4; D is possibly TRBD1 (5 bases). Here the sequenced sample was peripheral blood, taken after pregnancy. The origin of this receptor is a female donor in good health, enrolled as a control in a pregnancy study. The CDR3 DNA reads TGTGCCAGCAGTCGGAAGGGGCCCCCTAATGAAAAACTGTTTTTT. Translation gives CASSRKGPPNEKLFF.